In this sample, the clone carrying this TCR beta chain turned up once. The source of the sample is a study of shared clonotypes between healthy human individuals. Study context: Donors had three CD4 naive, three CD4 memory, two CD8 naive and one CD8 memory plate apiece.

Germline assignment: CDR1 GTSNPN and CDR2 SVGIG (reference sequence). The CDR3 is made up of 17 amino acids. The V gene lost 0 bases and the J gene lost 5 bases, with 23 bases spanning the gap. Libraries were prepared by immunoSEQ multiplex PCR; TCRdb keeps only in-frame clonotypes and omits some of them. The profile shows 2.3 million or so clones, approximately 93% of them singletons. CD45RA+ naive and CD45RA-negative memory subsets were separated from CD4+ cells. The sequence came from a man aged 18 to 29 in good health. Some clones in this sample may be carry-over from other donors' samples. The chain couples TRBV30 to TRBJ2-7; D uncertain. The sequenced material came from naive CD4+ T cells from PBMCs. Sample subset: CD45RA+ positively selected. Written as DNA, the CDR3 is TGTGCCTGGAGTGTACGTCCCCGCCGGACCCTACTCAACGAGCAGTACTTC. Amino acid sequence: CAWSVRPRRTLLNEQYF.